A selection of T cell receptor beta chains follows, all from one sample in a study of CD8 T cells in Susac syndrome. In TCRdb, the immunoSEQ multiplex PCR reads were re-called with MiXCR into one record per CDR3 protein. The profile shows some 120,000 distinct CDR3 sequences, around 94% of them singletons. The source material was CD4+ T cells from PBMCs. The receptors shown here come from a human donor in good health. CDR3s include the opening cysteine and the closing phenylalanine or tryptophan. A D gene is named only where the DNA matches it firmly. The size field is filled for only some rows; it gives once, few, many or a size class.

>TRBV3-1|.|.|TRBJ2-7
CASSQSDYEQYF
TGTGCCAGCAGCCAATCAGACTACGAGCAGTACTTC
>TRBV18|TRBD2|.|TRBJ2-3
CASSPELAGAFDTQYF
TGTGCCAGCTCACCCGAGCTAGCGGGAGCGTTCGATACGCAGTATTTT
>TRBV24-1|TRBD2|.|TRBJ2-1
CATSDSGLAGLYNEQFF
TGTGCCACCAGTGATTCGGGACTAGCGGGACTCTACAATGAGCAGTTCTTC
>TRBV14|.|.|TRBJ2-2
CASSQLGTIITGELFF
TGTGCCAGCAGCCAGCTCGGGACAATCATCACCGGGGAGCTGTTTTTT
>TRBV15|TRBD2|.|TRBJ2-3
CATRSGVSTDTQYF
TGTGCCACCAGGAGCGGGGTGAGCACAGATACGCAGTATTTT
>TRBV19|.|.|TRBJ1-5
CASSIRSGDQPQHF
TGTGCCAGTAGTATCAGGAGCGGAGATCAGCCCCAGCATTTT
>TRBV5-5|TRBD2|.|TRBJ2-7
CASSLTWTSGRKQYF
TGTGCCAGCAGCTTGACATGGACTAGCGGGAGAAAGCAGTACTTC
>TRBV3-1|.|once|TRBJ2-7
CASSQVFGSGSYEQYF
TGTGCCAGCAGCCAAGTCTTTGGGTCCGGATCCTACGAGCAGTACTTC
>TRBV5-1|.|.|TRBJ1-5
CASSLFENQPQHF
TGCGCCAGCAGCTTGTTTGAGAATCAGCCCCAGCATTTT
>TRBV3-1|.|.|TRBJ2-7
CASSIGDMPSYEQYF
TGTGCCAGCAGCATCGGGGACATGCCCTCCTACGAGCAGTACTTC
>TRBV29-1|TRBD2|.|TRBJ2-2
CSVGPGGGTGELFF
TGCAGCGTTGGCCCGGGGGGGGGCACCGGGGAGCTGTTTTTT
>TRBV15|.|.|TRBJ2-5
CATSRGQLETQYF
TGTGCCACCAGCAGAGGACAGCTAGAGACCCAGTACTTC
>TRBV20-1|.|.|TRBJ2-5
CSARPPSGTQYF
TGCAGTGCTAGACCCCCTTCGGGGACCCAGTACTTC
>TRBV5-1|.|once|TRBJ1-4
CASSLAGNEKLFF
TGCGCCAGCAGCTTGGCCGGGAATGAAAAACTGTTTTTT
>TRBV23-1|.|few|TRBJ1-2
CASSQKTGLMGYTF
TGCGCCAGCAGTCAAAAAACAGGTCTCATGGGCTACACCTTC
>TRBV7-9|.|.|TRBJ1-2
CASSLKGGSDGYTF
TGTGCCAGCAGCCTCAAAGGGGGTTCGGACGGCTACACCTTC
>TRBV3-1|.|.|TRBJ1-2
CASSQPASNYGYTF
TGTGCCAGCAGCCAACCGGCGTCTAACTATGGCTACACCTTC
>TRBV5-1|.|.|TRBJ2-6
CASSSTASGANVLTF
TGCGCCAGCAGCTCGACAGCATCTGGGGCCAACGTCCTGACTTTC
>TRBV25-1|.|.|TRBJ2-5
CASTSGSGTQYF
TGTGCCAGCACCTCTGGCTCCGGGACCCAGTACTTC
>TRBV12-5|TRBD1|.|TRBJ2-4
CASGSATGVGYIQYF
TGTGCTAGTGGTTCGGCGACAGGGGTCGGATACATTCAGTACTTC
>TRBV3-1|.|.|TRBJ1-2
CASSPQGLWDGYTF
TGTGCCAGCAGCCCACAGGGACTCTGGGATGGCTACACCTTC
>TRBV20-1|TRBD1|.|TRBJ2-6
CSARETGTGANVLTF
TGCAGTGCTAGGGAGACAGGGACTGGGGCCAACGTCCTGACTTTC
>TRBV6-4|TRBD2|once|TRBJ2-1
CASSDSFQREGRYNEQFF
TGTGCCAGCAGTGACTCGTTTCAGCGGGAGGGCCGCTACAATGAGCAGTTCTTC
>TRBV3-1|TRBD2|.|TRBJ2-7
CASSPRLAGAYEQYF
TGTGCCAGCAGCCCCAGACTAGCGGGAGCTTACGAGCAGTACTTC
>TRBV5-6|.|once|TRBJ2-5
CASSLERGEYQETQYF
TGTGCCAGCAGCTTGGAAAGGGGCGAGTACCAAGAGACCCAGTACTTC
>TRBV7-2|TRBD1|once|TRBJ2-7
CASSLYVTGPTYEQYF
TGTGCCAGCAGCTTATACGTGACAGGGCCCACCTACGAGCAGTACTTC